This T cell receptor beta chain was identified in a study of T cell responses to AZD1222 COVID-19 vaccine. The assay was immunoSEQ multiplex PCR, and TCRdb's table has in-frame clones only and misses some. The sample has 130,000 to 150,000 clones, approximately 90% seen once. The ends lost 2 bases at V and 0 bases at J; junction bases unmatched: 6. CDR1 SGHTS and CDR2 YDEGEE come from the germline V gene. CDR3 length: 17 residues. Sample: peripheral blood, taken on day 0 of AZD1222 vaccination. This chain connects TRBV5-8 to TRBJ1-5; 9 bases fit TRBD1. The sequence came from an adult in good health. This CDR3 reads CASSLTQGALSNQPQHF. The DNA of the CDR3 is TGTGCCAGCAGCTTAACACAGGGGGCGCTTAGCAATCAGCCCCAGCATTTT.